These T cell receptor beta chains were read from a single sample in a study of blood T cell repertoires in COVID-19. Generated by immunoSEQ multiplex PCR, the TCRdb table keeps only in-frame clones and is missing some. This table has fewer than 250,000 clones, 86% appearing once. Sequenced: peripheral blood. These TCRs come from a woman of 80 years or more with COVID-19, enrolled during active disease. The CDR3 runs from the conserved cysteine through the conserved F or W. Each record gives: V gene, clone size, D gene, CDR3 protein. A D gene is named only where the DNA matches it firmly. Clone size appears in some rows only: once, few, many, or a class for an expanded clone.

TRBV28	-	TRBD1	CASRSGTGVSPLHF
TRBV30	-	TRBD1	CAWSAGTGSTNYGYTF
TRBV28	-	-	CASSLGVQPQHF
TRBV4-3	-	-	CASSQDGSGDTDTQYF
TRBV23-1	-	TRBD1	CARKRTGEYYGYTF
TRBV21-1	-	-	CASSDHRVGGYTF
TRBV5-1	-	-	CASSLAGSLGNTIYF
TRBV7-2	-	-	CASSLDSLNYGYTF
TRBV6-1	-	-	CASSEGFVANYGYTF
TRBV28	-	TRBD1	CASTARGQGTDTQYF
TRBV28	-	-	CASSRGRLQGNTIYF
TRBV19	-	-	CASSAGRFEETQYF
TRBV19	-	TRBD1	CASSSPGQGPYGYTF
TRBV7-3	-	-	CASSLNPRETQYF
TRBV5-6	-	-	CASSLGQPLEKLFF
TRBV7-9	-	-	CASSLSAADTQYF
TRBV15	-	-	CATSSARDWRTDTQYF
TRBV7-8	once	-	CASSPFWGVNTEAFF
TRBV5-1	-	TRBD1	CASSLSGTGQQPQHF
TRBV5-1	-	TRBD2	CASSLLAGGGETQYF
TRBV19	-	TRBD1	CASSVTGVLGNSPLHF
TRBV10-2	-	TRBD2	CASSVLGLAAYNEQFF
TRBV19	-	-	CASSSSFGELFF
TRBV19	-	TRBD1	CASTAPGQGHYGYTF
TRBV5-1	few	TRBD1	CASSLRGGLSTEAFF
TRBV21-1	-	-	CASSKKPTGDQETQYF
TRBV7-3	-	TRBD1	CASISSSGQNNEKLFF
TRBV7-2	-	-	CASSFSGFDQPQHF
TRBV5-1	-	TRBD1	CASSRSGTEETQYF
TRBV5-1	-	-	CASSPTAAVRVEGYTF
TRBV7-2	-	-	CASSFLSTGELFF
TRBV28	-	-	CASSPTGLGTGELFF
TRBV11-3	few	-	CASSLGYSGRGTEAFF
TRBV5-4	-	-	CASSPQGNYGYTF
TRBV7-2	-	TRBD1	CASSTPGTASEAFF
TRBV2	-	TRBD1	CASSPSDGTGIRTFF
TRBV21-1	-	-	CASSSGTSGGYYNEQFF
TRBV9	-	TRBD2	CASSVGSGGGTDTQYF
TRBV27	-	-	CASSLAGHGPYGYTF
TRBV19	-	TRBD1	CASSTSGTGWKLFF
TRBV3-1/TRBV3-2	once	-	CASSQDADQPQHF
TRBV29-1	-	-	CSVEAGEHYGYTF
TRBV25-1	-	TRBD2	CASTQGASGGTDTQYF
TRBV30	-	TRBD1	CAWAPDRVGAGELFF
TRBV2	-	TRBD1	CASRADRGESYGYTF
TRBV5-1	-	TRBD1	CASSPGQGLNYGYTF
TRBV7-8	-	-	CASSSAGVTEAFF
TRBV6-6	-	-	CASVGQPGNTEAFF
TRBV28	-	-	CASSLGGRGGSGELFF
TRBV18	-	-	CASSPPGHYEQYF
TRBV30	-	TRBD1	CAWSGGQGLSYEQYF
TRBV7-6	once	TRBD1	CASSLPAGGYTEAFF